The clone carrying this T cell receptor (beta chain) was seen more than once but under ten times. This specimen comes from a study of blood T cell repertoires in COVID-19. The overall study: Sites in the United States, Italy and Spain provided acute and convalescent COVID-19 samples. Nucleic acid was either cDNA or gDNA, and it came from T cells, B-cell-depleted T cells, or PBMCs.

The CDR3 is 13 residues long. V was shortened by 5 bases and J by 10 bases, with 12 bases between the two germline ends. The germline CDR1 and CDR2 sequences are SGHTA and FQGNSA. Original data processing: Reference gene primer amplification yielded estimated nucleated cell counts. TCRdb's copy holds only in-frame clones and misses some; the assay was immunoSEQ multiplex PCR. D and trimming come from the DNA, and the V and J calls and clone size come from that table. The profile shows 150,000 or so clones, around 82% of them singletons. This clonotype was obtained from a man aged 60 to 69 with active or convalescent COVID-19. Sequenced input: peripheral blood. V gene TRBV7-2 combines with J gene TRBJ1-6, with D tentatively TRBD1 (6 bases). CDR3 DNA sequence: TGTGCCAGCAGCACACAGGGTCGGTCACCCCTCCACTTT. Translation: CASSTQGRSPLHF. Combining the CDR3 with reference TRBV7-2 and TRBJ1-6 gives the whole variable domain GAGVSQSPSNKVTEKGKDVELRCDPISGHTALYWYRQSLGQGLEFLIYFQGNSAPDKSGLPSDRFSAERTGGSVSTLTIQRTQQEDSAVYLCASSTQGRSPLHFGNGTRLTVT.